The present T cell receptor beta chain was sequenced within a study of cytomegalovirus exposure and HLA in healthy donors. As for this clone: Other DNA sequences in this sample translate to the same CDR3.

The primer mix had 60 Vbeta and 13 Jbeta primers. Profiling relied on immunoSEQ multiplex PCR, and the TCRdb table lists in-frame clones only, not all of them. The profile shows 80,000 to 130,000 clones, around 75% of them singletons. This clonotype originated in a woman aged 18-30 years in good health and CMV-seropositive. The sequencing sample was made of PBMCs.

DNA for the CDR3: TGTGCCAGCAGCTTGGGTAGCGGGAACGAGCAGTACTTC. It translates to CASSLGSGNEQYF. This chain uses TRBV7-3 with TRBJ2-7; 8 nucleotides line up with TRBD2. This CDR3 is built from 13 residues. After removal of 3 bases from V and 5 bases from J, the junction contained 3 bases not matched to a gene. Germline CDR1 reads SGHTA; CDR2 reads FQGTGA.